The 21 T cell receptor beta chains below come from one sample, sequenced in a study of T cells in Graves' hyperthyroidism and ophthalmopathy. The CDR3 regions of TCR beta were amplified from RNA transcripts. The HTBI set primed first-round TCR CDR3 RT-PCR. TCRdb reprocessed the multiplex PCR reads via MiXCR and lists one record per CDR3 protein. The sample records 90,000 to 120,000 distinct CDR3 sequences, about a sixth being singletons. Sequencing input: blood. These receptors came from a woman between 50 and 59 years old with Graves' hyperthyroidism.

Ten or more counts support this clonotype. The chain links TRBV7-3 to TRBJ2-1; 7 positions agree with TRBD2. The CDR3 sequence is 17 residues long. V shed 5 bases, J shed 5 bases, and the junction held 15 bases outside the gene matches. The germline CDR1 and CDR2 sequences are SGHTA and FQGTGA. The CDR3 bases are TGTGCCAGCAGCCTATTTCCAATCCAGCGGGGCAACAATGAGCAGTTCTTC. This encodes CASSLFPIQRGNNEQFF.

J is TRBJ2-7 and V is TRBV6-1, with 7 positions matching TRBD1. The J call is in doubt because the DNA end fits TRBJ2-1 better. The germline V gene encodes CDR1 MNHNS and CDR2 SASEGT. This CDR3 has 15 amino acids. CDR3 in DNA: TGTGCCAGCAGACCTACAGGGGCTACCACCTACGAGCAGTTCTTC. It is translated as CASRPTGATTYEQFF.

The sample holds many counts of this clonotype. V usage is TRBV4-1 and J usage is TRBJ2-5; tentatively, D is TRBD1 (5 bases). The CDR3 consists of 14 residues. Deletions cut 1 base from V and 7 bases from J, with 13 bases between. Germline V CDR1 and CDR2: MGHRA, YSYEKL. CDR3 residues: CASSQGTNMGTQYF. CDR3 bases: TGCGCCAGCAGCCAAGGGACAAATATGGGGACCCAGTACTTC.

This clonotype was detected ten times or more. The chain couples TRBV18 to TRBJ1-5, with no clear D. The CDR3 runs to 16 residues. CDR1 is KGHSH and CDR2 is LQKENI in the germline V gene. V was shortened by 5 bases and J by 2 bases, with 16 bases between the two germline ends. The chain's CDR3 is CASSSVRPAGNQPQHF. CDR3 DNA sequence: TGTGCCAGCTCATCGGTCAGACCCGCGGGCAATCAGCCCCAGCATTTT.

Many counts were recorded for this clonotype. The CDR3: CASGRQGNNEKLFF. The CDR3 DNA follows: TGTGCCAGCGGGAGGCAGGGCAATAATGAAAAACTGTTTTTT. This chain connects TRBV2 to TRBJ1-4; D may be TRBD1 (5 bases). This CDR3 spans 14 amino acids. Germline V lookup: CDR1 SNHLY, CDR2 FYNNEI. V lost 8 bases, J lost 4 bases, and 14 bases lay in between.

This clonotype was observed many times. The CDR3 DNA follows: TGTGCCTGGTCCCCGGAATCCTACGAGCAGTACTTC. It translates to CAWSPESYEQYF. The V call is TRBV30, the J call TRBJ2-7, with D unclear. The CDR3 runs 12 residues. Deletions cut 5 bases from V and 1 base from J, with 9 bases between. Germline V CDR1 and CDR2: GTSNPN, SVGIG (reference sequence). Full variable domain (rest looked up from reference TRBV30 and TRBJ2-7): SQTIHQWPATLVQPVGSPLSLECTVEGTSNPNLYWYRQAAGRGLQLLFYSVGIGQISSEVPQNLSASRPQDRQFILSSKKLLLSDSGFYLCAWSPESYEQYFGPGTRLTVT.

Here the CDR3 reads CASSQASSQVIDEQYF. The CDR3 nucleotides are TGTGCCAGCAGCCAAGCTTCGTCACAGGTAATTGACGAGCAGTACTTC. This chain connects TRBV3-1 to TRBJ2-7, with TRBD1 as a possible D gene (5 bases). Trimming left V 1 base short and J 5 bases short, with 18 bases between. This CDR3 has 16 residues. Germline loops: CDR1 LGHDT, CDR2 YNNKEL (reference sequence).

CDR3 DNA sequence: TGTGCCAGCAGCCCCGGACTAGCGGGAGGAGGCGACTACGAGCAGTACTTC. It codes for CASSPGLAGGGDYEQYF. The V call is TRBV11-2, the J call TRBJ2-7, with TRBD2 identical over 14 bases. Germline V gives CDR1 SGHAT, CDR2 FQNNGV. The CDR3 is 17 amino acids. V was pared by 5 bases and J by 3 bases, with 9 bases of the junction left unmatched.

This clonotype was counted many times. This chain joins TRBV28 and TRBJ2-2, with unresolved D. The CDR3 is 14 amino acids. Germline V lookup: CDR1 MDHEN, CDR2 SYDVKM. V was cut by 5 bases and J by 5 bases, with 12 bases left in between. The CDR3 bases are TGTGCCAGCAGTCCCGGACCTGAAACCGGGGAGCTGTTTTTT. Encoded protein: CASSPGPETGELFF.

This clonotype was picked up many times. CDR3 sequence reads: CASSLGRNSYEQYF. CDR3 nucleotide sequence: TGCGCCAGCAGCTTGGGCAGGAACTCCTACGAGCAGTACTTC. The chain has TRBV5-1 and TRBJ2-7; D not resolved. The CDR3 spans 14 residues. Deletions cut 0 bases from V and 0 bases from J, with 7 bases between. Germline lookup yields CDR1 SGHRS and CDR2 YFSETQ. Full variable domain (outside the CDR3, taken from reference TRBV5-1 and TRBJ2-7): KAGVTQTPRYLIKTRGQQVTLSCSPISGHRSVSWYQQTPGQGLQFLFEYFSETQRNKGNFPGRFSGRQFSNSRSEMNVSTLELGDSALYLCASSLGRNSYEQYFGPGTRLTVT.

This clonotype was counted many times. V gene TRBV7-9 combines with J gene TRBJ2-3; 7 nucleotides match TRBD2. J lost 2 bases, V lost 4 bases, and 6 bases had no gene match. This CDR3 has 15 amino acids. Germline V gene lookup returns CDR1 SEHNR and CDR2 FQNEAQ (reference sequence). The CDR3 reads CASSSLAAPTDTQYF. The CDR3 nucleotides read TGTGCCAGCAGCTCTCTAGCGGCCCCCACAGATACGCAGTATTTT.

The chain carries TRBV7-2 and TRBJ2-7; a possible D gene is TRBD2 (6 bases). The CDR3 loop spans 14 amino acids. Trimming took off 1 base at V and 4 bases at J, with 11 bases between the two ends. The germline V gene has CDR1 SGHTA and CDR2 FQGNSA. The CDR3 DNA is TGTGCCAGCAGCTTAGATACTAGCTGGTACGAGCAGTACTTC. Protein: CASSLDTSWYEQYF.

The sample holds many counts of this clonotype. The chain carries TRBV10-3 and TRBJ1-6, with D possibly matching TRBD1 (5 bases). Germline V gene data show CDR1 as ENHRY and CDR2 as SYGVKD. The V end lost 0 bases, the J end lost 7 bases, and 7 bases lay between the germline ends. This CDR3 is 14 amino acids long. Written as DNA, the CDR3 is TGTGCCATCAGTGAGTCGACAGCAAATTCACCCCTCCACTTT. Protein product: CAISESTANSPLHF.

This chain connects TRBV18 to TRBJ2-4, with D possibly called TRBD1 or TRBD2 (6 bases each). The germline CDR1 and CDR2 sequences are KGHSH and LQKENI. This CDR3 contains 16 residues. Trimming removed 4 bases at V and 0 bases at J, with 13 bases between. The CDR3 bases are TGTGCCAGCTCACGAAAGGGGGGTCCAGCCAAAAACATTCAGTACTTC. Translated: CASSRKGGPAKNIQYF.

Many counts were recorded for this clonotype. J is TRBJ2-4 and V is TRBV28, with D hard to call. Trimming shortened V by 5 bases and J by 0 bases, and 17 bases separated the two germline ends. Looked up from germline, CDR1 is MDHEN and CDR2 is SYDVKM. The CDR3 runs to 17 residues. The chain's CDR3 is CASSPRRPILAKNIQYF. The CDR3 DNA follows: TGTGCCAGCAGTCCGCGTAGACCGATACTAGCCAAAAACATTCAGTACTTC.

This clonotype was seen repeatedly, ten times or more. The chain couples TRBV10-3 to TRBJ2-7, with 10 nucleotides matching TRBD2. The CDR3 runs to 14 residues. From germline, CDR1 is ENHRY and CDR2 SYGVKD. Trimming at V came to 2 bases and at J to 6 bases, leaving 4 bases not matched to a gene. CDR3 amino acids: CAISEGLAAFEQYV. CDR3 sequence (DNA): TGTGCCATCAGTGAGGGACTAGCGGCCTTCGAGCAGTACGTC.

This clonotype was counted many times. The gene calls are TRBV10-3 and TRBJ2-2, with D maybe TRBD2 (5 bases). Germline V lookup: CDR1 ENHRY, CDR2 SYGVKD. Trimming stripped 7 bases from V and 0 bases from J, with 15 bases between. This CDR3 has 16 amino acids. CDR3 protein: CAIKADSASNTGELFF. In nucleotides, the CDR3 is TGTGCCATCAAAGCGGATAGCGCTTCGAACACCGGGGAGCTGTTTTTT.

The table lists this clonotype with many counts. The V and J genes are TRBV6-1 and TRBJ2-1, with D perhaps matching TRBD1 (5 bases). Germline values: CDR1 MNHNS, CDR2 SASEGT. This CDR3 spans 12 amino acids. Trimming pared 6 bases from V and 6 bases from J, leaving 9 bases between. The CDR3 region is CASRGPGNEQFF. Here the CDR3 DNA reads TGTGCCAGCAGGGGGCCAGGCAATGAGCAGTTCTTC.

There are many counts of this clonotype. CDR3: CASSSTGKISNEQFF. Here the CDR3 DNA reads TGTGCCAGCAGTTCGACAGGGAAAATAAGCAATGAGCAGTTCTTC. This sequence joins TRBV28 and TRBJ2-1; TRBD1 matches at 7 bases. This CDR3 contains 15 residues. Germline loops: CDR1 MDHEN, CDR2 SYDVKM. V trimming: 4 bases; J trimming: 6 bases; junction bases outside the gene matches: 9. The variable domain in full, with the rest retrieved from reference TRBV28 and TRBJ2-1, is DVKVTQSSRYLVKRTGEKVFLECVQDMDHENMFWYRQDPGLGLRLIYFSYDVKMKEKGDIPEGYSVSREKKERFSLILESASTNQTSMYLCASSSTGKISNEQFFGPGTRLTVL.

This clonotype was seen many times. This chain links TRBV12-3 or TRBV12-4 with TRBJ2-6; tentative D call: TRBD1 (6 bases). The CDR3 is 15 amino acids. V dropped 7 bases and J dropped 2 bases, with 12 bases sitting between them. This CDR3 is CASTPDSAGANVLTF. For the CDR3, the DNA is TGTGCCAGCACCCCGGACAGCGCTGGGGCCAACGTCCTGACTTTC.

About this clonotype: Its ends do not fully match the called genes, so a read error is possible. The chain joins TRBV7-7 to TRBJ2-7, with 10 bases matching TRBD2. Germline lookup yields CDR1 SSHAT and CDR2 FNYEAQ (reference sequence). The CDR3 is 19 residues long. Written as DNA, the CDR3 is TGTGCTAGCAGCCGCCCGACTAGCGGGTTGGGCTGGAGCTCCTACGAGCAGTACTTC. Residues: CASSRPTSGLGWSSYEQYF. The entire variable domain, with the rest obtained from reference TRBV7-7 and TRBJ2-7, is as follows: GAGVSQSPRYKVTKRGQDVTLRCDPISSHATLYWYQQALGQGPEFLTYFNYEAQPDKSGLPSDRFSAERPEGSISTLTIQRTEQRDSAMYRCASSRPTSGLGWSSYEQYFGPGTRLTVT.